This TCR beta chain was recorded in a study of cytomegalovirus exposure and HLA in healthy donors. General study findings and limits: It has been reported that TCR beta sequences accurately predicted the HLA-A and HLA-B alleles of most subjects.

This CDR3 has 13 amino acids. Germline V gives CDR1 SEHNR, CDR2 FQNEAQ (reference sequence). V lost 7 bases and J 7 bases, leaving 16 bases between the germline ends. As regards this clone: The antigen is unknown.

PCR primers comprised 60 Vbeta and 13 Jbeta primers. As originally analysed: In a later analysis, 8.5 million to 14 million of 75 million to 90 million unique beta chains occurred in at least two donors. Data came from immunoSEQ multiplex PCR; TCRdb stores just in-frame clones and leaves some out. V, J and clone size reflect that table, while D and trimming were determined from the DNA. The table has 170,000 or so clones, less than 90% seen once. The donors comprised healthy bone marrow donors. Sequencing was done on a sample of PBMCs. This rearrangement joins TRBV7-9 to TRBJ1-1; D possibly corresponds to TRBD1 (6 bases). This sequence was found in a man aged 50-59 years in good health and CMV-seronegative. CDR3 in DNA: TGTGCCAGCATCCAAGGGCAGGGGCTTGAAGCTTTCTTT. It codes for CASIQGQGLEAFF.